Sequencing of this T cell receptor (beta chain) was carried out in a study of CXCR3-negative and CXCR3-positive naive CD8 T cells. Study background: Sequencing yielded some 150 million TRB reads, roughly 1.5 +/- 0.3 million per library. Study conclusions and caveats: Memory cells differed in TRBV-TRBJ usage, but naive CXCR3-negative and CXCR3-positive cells had similar usage. Most assays used freshly isolated PBMCs, as cryopreservation partially reduced CXCR3.

Sorts performed in triplicate captured hundreds of thousands of cells each from every CD8+ T cell subset. The libraries of TRB cDNA were constructed through 5' RACE using UMI labels. TCRdb reworked the 5' RACE reads into one entry per CDR3 protein, no DNA. Seen in this sample are 55,000 to 70,000 distinct CDR3 sequences; the ten most common clones hold 20% to 25%. The germline V gene encodes CDR1 SNHLY and CDR2 FYNNEI. This CDR3 has 12 amino acids. With respect to this clonotype: Its antigen is undetermined.

The V call is TRBV2, the J call TRBJ2-7. This TCR came from a human donor in good health. Some clones in this sample may be carry-over from other donors' samples. Material: memory CD8+ T cells from blood. CDR3 protein: CASSGLAYEQYF.